Below are 2 T cell receptor beta chains sequenced from a single sample in a study of siplizumab effects on memory and regulatory T cells. The data were produced by immunoSEQ multiplex PCR, yet TCRdb's version contains in-frame clones alone and is incomplete. Among some 100,000 clones listed, approximately 94% were seen once. The sample consisted of non-Treg CD4+ T cells sorted from blood. The receptors derive from a human donor in good health.

This sequence joins TRBV10-3 and TRBJ2-5, with 7 bases aligning to TRBD2. With 4 bases clipped from V and 1 base from J, the junction kept 3 bases outside the gene matches. The germline gives CDR1 ENHRY, CDR2 SYGVKD. The CDR3 contains 14 residues. CDR3 DNA sequence: TGTGCCATCAGTGGCGGGGGTTCCCAAGAGACCCAGTACTTC. Its translation: CAISGGGSQETQYF.

In DNA, the CDR3 is TGTGCCAGCAGCTCCGGAGGTAAAAGCTCCTACAATGAGCAGTTCTTC. Its protein is CASSSGGKSSYNEQFF. The gene calls are TRBV11-3 and TRBJ2-1; the D gene is possibly TRBD2 (5 bases). The CDR3 is 16 amino acids. CDR1 SGHNT and CDR2 YENEEA come from the germline V gene. Trimming removed 4 bases from V and 0 bases from J, with 13 bases in between. Drawing the rest from reference TRBV11-3 and TRBJ2-1, the complete variable domain is EAGVVQSPRYKIIEKKQPVAFWCNPISGHNTLYWYLQNLGQGPELLIRYENEEAVDDSQLPKDRFSAERLKGVDSTLKIQPAELGDSAVYLCASSSGGKSSYNEQFFGPGTRLTVL.